The sequence of this T cell receptor (beta chain) was determined in a study of Tregs in tolerant kidney transplant recipients. TCRdb's table, derived via immunoSEQ multiplex PCR, lists solely in-frame clones and lacks some. In the table there are roughly 250,000 clones, 84% of which are singletons. A note on this clone: The antigen is unknown.

The V gene's germline CDR1 is SGHTA and CDR2 FQGTGA. J was trimmed by 2 bases and V by 4 bases; bases with no gene match: 14. There are 19 residues in the CDR3. Findings and caveats of the study: This study did not directly address biological reproducibility.

Unstimulated Tregs (CD4+CD25+CD127-) and CD4+CD25- non-Tregs were sorted from PBMCs. The clonotype originates from a human donor in good health. Sequenced sample: CD4+ T cells from blood. J is TRBJ1-1 and V is TRBV7-3, with TRBD1 matching over 12 bases. The CDR3 sequence: CASSSNPRDRGRRNTEAFF. The CDR3 DNA is TGTGCCAGCAGCTCAAATCCCCGGGACAGGGGGCGAAGAAACACTGAAGCTTTCTTT.